Given below is one T cell receptor beta chain in context. The antigen remains unidentified. The same CDR3 can be traced to other DNA sequences in this sample. This sample stems from a study of Ad26.COV2.S vaccination and SARS-CoV-2 variants. The CDR3 is 13 amino acids. V was cut by 6 bases and J by 0 bases, with 8 bases left in between. Germline CDR1 MDHEN, CDR2 SYDVKM. Data came from immunoSEQ multiplex PCR; TCRdb stores just in-frame clones and leaves some out. The table lists hundreds of thousands of clones, 92% of them singletons. Whole-study findings and limits: Across vaccine and placebo recipients, the breadth of non-spike TCRs was similar. Vaccinees displayed broader spike-specific TCR repertoires than placebo recipients.

The sequencing used peripheral blood, collected after recovery from COVID-19. This chain uses TRBV28 with TRBJ1-2; the D is unclear. The TCR was taken from a human donor who had recovered from COVID-19. The CDR3 protein is CASRDGTNYGYTF. The CDR3 region has the DNA TGTGCCAGCAGAGACGGGACTAACTATGGCTACACCTTC.